This TCR beta chain was documented in a study of T cells in Graves' hyperthyroidism and ophthalmopathy. For the study at large: At the time of initial diagnosis and before any treatment, peripheral blood was collected. Study-level points and caveats: Also found in blood were most expanded thyroid clonotypes above 0.001.

The V and J ends lost 5 bases and 4 bases respectively, with 18 bases between them. The CDR3 spans 15 residues. In germline, CDR1 is SEHNR, CDR2 FQNEAQ (reference sequence). There were TCR beta CDR3 regions amplified from RNA transcripts. First-round RT-PCR targeting the TCR CDR3 was performed with the HTBI primer set. TCRdb fed the multiplex PCR reads into MiXCR, producing one record per CDR3 protein. Of approximately 720,000 distinct CDR3 sequences listed, 18% are singletons. The table lists this clonotype with a few counts. Its specificity is unknown. Clinical symptoms, serum thyroxine, TRAb, thyroid ultrasound and orbital computed tomography informed diagnoses. Blood sampling occurred at first hyperthyroidism diagnosis, ahead of any ophthalmopathy symptoms.

The receptor's source is a woman between 45 and 60 years old with Graves' hyperthyroidism that later progressed to Graves' ophthalmopathy. Sequenced input: blood. This chain connects TRBV7-9 to TRBJ2-7; weak D call: TRBD2 (6 bases). CDR3 in amino acids: CASSGDSDWLYEQYF. In DNA, the CDR3 is TGTGCCAGCAGCGGGGACTCGGACTGGCTGTACGAGCAGTACTTC.